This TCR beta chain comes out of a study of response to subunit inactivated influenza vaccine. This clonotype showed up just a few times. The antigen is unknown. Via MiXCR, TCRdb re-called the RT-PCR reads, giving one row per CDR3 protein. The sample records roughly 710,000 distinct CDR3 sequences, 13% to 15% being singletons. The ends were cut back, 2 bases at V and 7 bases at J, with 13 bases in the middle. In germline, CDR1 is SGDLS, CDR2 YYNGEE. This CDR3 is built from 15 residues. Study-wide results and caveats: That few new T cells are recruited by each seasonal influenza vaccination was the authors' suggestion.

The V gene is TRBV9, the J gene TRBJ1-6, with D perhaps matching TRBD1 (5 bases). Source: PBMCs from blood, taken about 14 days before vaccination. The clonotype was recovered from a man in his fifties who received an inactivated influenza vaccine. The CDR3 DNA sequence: TGTGCCAGCAGCGTGGACACAAAAAGAAATTCACCCCTCCACTTT. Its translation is CASSVDTKRNSPLHF.